This entry is about one T cell receptor (beta chain). In germline, CDR1 is LGHNT, CDR2 FRNRAP. The V and J ends lost 5 bases and 2 bases, in that order; junction bases with no gene match: 11. The CDR3 contains 16 residues. This sample was included in a study of cytomegalovirus exposure and HLA in healthy donors. The study ran its PCR with 60 Vbeta and 13 Jbeta primers. Produced via immunoSEQ multiplex PCR; TCRdb's table is partial and in-frame only. The sample records about 120,000 clones, approximately 78% being singletons. The sample comprised PBMCs. The gene calls are TRBV12-5 and TRBJ1-2, with 7 bases identical to TRBD1. The TCR originated in a man in his thirties or forties in good health and CMV-seropositive. This CDR3 is CASGITNTGANYGYTF. CDR3 in DNA: TGTGCTAGTGGTATAACGAATACAGGGGCAAACTATGGCTACACCTTC.